These T cell receptor beta chains were read from a single sample in a study of graft-versus-host responses after intestinal transplantation. The repertoire was sequenced with immunoSEQ multiplex PCR; TCRdb's copy has only in-frame clones and lacks some. The sample lists about 110,000 clones, over 80% occurring once. For these TCRs, the target antigens are not known. The specimen comprised unstimulated CD4+ T cells sorted from spleen or lymph node cells, sampled before transplant. These receptors were obtained from a human donor who was the organ donor for an intestinal transplant. CDR3s include the opening cysteine and the closing phenylalanine or tryptophan. Fields, in order: D gene, J gene, V gene, clone size, CDR3 protein. A D gene is named only where the DNA matches it firmly. Rows may omit the clone size; those that give it use once, few, many or a size class.

D: -; J: TRBJ2-2; V: TRBV9; size: -; CDR3: CASSGNLGTGELFF
D: -; J: TRBJ2-2; V: TRBV19; size: once; CDR3: CATLRQGSTGELFF
D: TRBD1; J: TRBJ1-5; V: TRBV19; size: few; CDR3: CASGGQGGNQPQHF
D: TRBD1; J: TRBJ2-2; V: TRBV6-5; size: -; CDR3: CASRRYRGNTGELFF
D: TRBD2; J: TRBJ2-1; V: TRBV7-3; size: few; CDR3: CASSFTSGVGNEQFF
D: -; J: TRBJ1-2; V: TRBV5-6; size: -; CDR3: CASSLSGPYGYTF
D: -; J: TRBJ2-1; V: TRBV7-9; size: -; CDR3: CASSLTGPGNEQFF
D: -; J: TRBJ2-5; V: TRBV5-1; size: -; CDR3: CAGGTQYF
D: -; J: TRBJ1-2; V: TRBV6-1; size: -; CDR3: CASSELRDGYTF
D: -; J: TRBJ2-1; V: TRBV4-1; size: few; CDR3: CASSLTRSSYNEQFF
D: TRBD2; J: TRBJ2-3; V: TRBV10-1; size: -; CDR3: CASSPSSGGGDTQYF
D: -; J: TRBJ1-2; V: TRBV6-9; size: once; CDR3: CASSYSVGENYGYTF
D: -; J: TRBJ2-7; V: TRBV4-3; size: once; CDR3: CASSQIPGPLESEQYF
D: -; J: TRBJ2-5; V: TRBV7-2; size: once; CDR3: CASSVPWSLETQYF
D: -; J: TRBJ2-7; V: TRBV19; size: -; CDR3: CASSRLTGRRTYEQYF
D: TRBD2; J: TRBJ2-3; V: TRBV7-2; size: -; CDR3: CASSLVAGGPDTQYF
D: -; J: TRBJ1-4; V: TRBV7-9; size: -; CDR3: CASSLGGGNEKLFF
D: TRBD1; J: TRBJ2-3; V: TRBV25-1; size: -; CDR3: CASSESGTGGADTQYF
D: -; J: TRBJ1-1; V: TRBV2; size: once; CDR3: CASSTTGMNTEAFF
D: -; J: TRBJ1-5; V: TRBV19; size: -; CDR3: CASSWTILRSNQPQHF